This T cell receptor beta chain was found in a study of early T cells in non-severe SARS-CoV-2 infection. About the research overall: Sequencing input comprised bulk RNA from unsorted whole blood; chain pairing was not available.

TCRdb fed the 5' RACE reads into MiXCR, producing one record per CDR3 protein. The sample contains tens of thousands of distinct CDR3 sequences, roughly 6% of which appear only once. A few counts support this clonotype. The junction had 10 bases not matched to a gene; V was cut back by 6 bases and J by 5 bases. Germline V CDR1 and CDR2: SNHLY, FYNNEI. The CDR3 is made up of 15 amino acids. The TCR originated in an adult who was a healthcare worker with PCR-confirmed SARS-CoV-2 infection or an uninfected control (not recorded which). The sample consisted of whole blood. The J gene is TRBJ2-5, the V gene TRBV2, with 9 bases identical to TRBD1. CDR3 amino acids: CASSPGQGQVETQYF. In DNA form, the CDR3 reads TGTGCCAGCAGCCCCGGACAGGGGCAGGTGGAGACCCAGTACTTC.